This T cell receptor beta chain was captured in a study of blood T cell repertoires in COVID-19. Sequencing was performed with immunoSEQ multiplex PCR; in TCRdb, only in-frame clones are kept and a portion is missing. The sample lists 250,000 to 300,000 clones, more than 80% occurring once. The CDR3 sequence is 14 residues long. Losses at the gene ends were 0 bases for V and 9 bases for J; bases not matched to a gene: 9. The V gene's germline CDR1 is SGHNT and CDR2 YYREEE (reference sequence). Source material: peripheral blood. The TCR originated in a woman in her thirties or forties with acute or convalescent COVID-19. The J gene is TRBJ2-7, the V gene TRBV5-4; 7 bases are a match to TRBD1. In nucleotides, the CDR3 is TGTGCCAGCAGCTTGGACAGGGGTCCATTTATGCAGTACGTC. Translating it yields CASSLDRGPFMQYV.